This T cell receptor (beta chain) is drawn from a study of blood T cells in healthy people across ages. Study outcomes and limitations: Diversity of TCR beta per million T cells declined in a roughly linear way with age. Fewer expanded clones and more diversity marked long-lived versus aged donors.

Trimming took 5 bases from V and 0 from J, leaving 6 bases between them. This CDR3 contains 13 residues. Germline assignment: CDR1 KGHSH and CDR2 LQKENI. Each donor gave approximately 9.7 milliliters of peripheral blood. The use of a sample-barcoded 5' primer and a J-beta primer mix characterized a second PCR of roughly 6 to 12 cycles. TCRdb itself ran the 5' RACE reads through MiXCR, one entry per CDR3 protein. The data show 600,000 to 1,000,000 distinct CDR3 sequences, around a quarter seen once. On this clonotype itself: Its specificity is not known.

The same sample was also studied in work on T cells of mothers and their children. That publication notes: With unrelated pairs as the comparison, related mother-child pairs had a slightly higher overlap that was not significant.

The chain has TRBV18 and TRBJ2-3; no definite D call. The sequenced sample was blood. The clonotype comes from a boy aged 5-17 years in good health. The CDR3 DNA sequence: TGTGCCAGCTCAGCCGTTAGCACAGATACGCAGTATTTT. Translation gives CASSAVSTDTQYF.